This is a list of T cell receptor beta chains from one sample in a study of blood T cell repertoires in COVID-19. Using immunoSEQ multiplex PCR, the repertoire was profiled, and TCRdb retains in-frame clones only, with some absent. The data show more than 250,000 clones, around 90% seen once. The specimen was peripheral blood. These receptors were taken from a human donor in a cohort sampled during active COVID-19. CDR3s include the opening cysteine and the closing phenylalanine or tryptophan. The order of the fields is V gene, J gene, D gene, clone size, CDR3 protein, CDR3 DNA. D genes are given only for firm matches. Clone size is stated in some rows and not others, as once, few, many or a class when expanded.

TRBV28	TRBJ2-3	TRBD1	-	CASSSRDRGGTDTQYF	TGTGCCAGCAGTTCGAGGGACAGGGGGGGTACAGATACGCAGTATTTT
TRBV19	TRBJ2-7	-	-	CASSVRGPAYEQYF	TGTGCCAGTAGTGTCCGCGGTCCGGCCTACGAGCAGTACTTC
TRBV30	TRBJ1-3	TRBD1	once	CARGPGGSGNTIYF	TGTGCTCGGGGGCCAGGGGGCTCTGGAAACACCATATATTTT
TRBV6-2/TRBV6-3	TRBJ2-5	-	-	CASSYLRAETQYF	TGTGCCAGCAGTTACCTCAGGGCGGAGACCCAGTACTTC
TRBV24-1	TRBJ2-7	-	-	CATSETGLGGEQYF	TGTGCCACCAGTGAAACAGGGCTGGGTGGCGAGCAGTACTTC
TRBV11-3	TRBJ1-5	-	-	CASSPTGGESNQPQHF	TGTGCCAGCAGCCCCACGGGGGGCGAAAGCAATCAGCCCCAGCATTTT
TRBV5-4	TRBJ1-2	TRBD1	-	CASSLPTGAIYGYTF	TGTGCCAGCAGCCTTCCGACAGGGGCGATTTATGGCTACACCTTC
TRBV30	TRBJ2-3	-	once	CAWSVTDYTDTQYF	TGTGCCTGGAGTGTAACTGACTACACAGATACGCAGTATTTT
TRBV7-9	TRBJ2-5	TRBD2	-	CASSLIGLAGVVETQYF	TGTGCCAGCAGCTTAATAGGACTAGCGGGAGTTGTTGAGACCCAGTACTTC
TRBV7-2	TRBJ1-1	TRBD1	-	CASSSTGVPTEAFF	TGTGCCAGCAGCTCGACAGGGGTGCCCACTGAAGCTTTCTTT
TRBV18	TRBJ1-6	-	-	CASSPNPSINSPLHF	TGTGCCAGCTCACCAAATCCTAGCATTAATTCACCCCTCCACTTT
TRBV7-6	TRBJ2-5	TRBD2	-	CASSLALTSGRETQYF	TGTGCCAGCAGCTTAGCCTTGACTAGCGGGCGAGAGACCCAGTACTTC
TRBV12-5	TRBJ1-2	TRBD1	-	CASGPRQGNYGYTF	TGTGCTAGTGGTCCAAGACAGGGGAACTATGGCTACACCTTC
TRBV9	TRBJ2-1	TRBD2	once	CASSSSGPSYNEQFF	TGTGCCAGCAGTTCTAGCGGACCCTCCTACAATGAGCAGTTCTTC
TRBV9	TRBJ2-5	TRBD1	-	CASSGDREETQYF	TGTGCCAGCAGCGGAGACAGGGAAGAGACCCAGTACTTC
TRBV28	TRBJ1-5	-	-	CASSPVGAGANQPQHF	TGTGCCAGCAGTCCCGTGGGGGCGGGGGCCAATCAGCCCCAGCATTTT
TRBV19	TRBJ1-3	-	-	CATWDILNSGNTIYF	TGTGCCACCTGGGACATCCTTAACTCTGGAAACACCATATATTTT
TRBV7-2	TRBJ1-1	TRBD1	-	CASSLGTGGLAFF	TGTGCCAGCAGCTTAGGGACAGGGGGTTTGGCTTTCTTT
TRBV30	TRBJ2-1	-	-	CAWSVRGMLAYNEQFF	TGTGCCTGGAGTGTACGCGGTATGCTCGCCTACAATGAGCAGTTCTTC
TRBV5-1	TRBJ2-7	TRBD1	-	CASSFAGTGFEQYF	TGCGCCAGCAGCTTCGCCGGGACAGGGTTCGAGCAGTACTTC
TRBV23-1	TRBJ2-7	-	-	CASSLRALSGQILSYEQYF	TGCGCCAGCAGTCTGAGGGCACTCTCTGGGCAGATTCTCTCCTACGAGCAGTACTTC
TRBV9	TRBJ1-1	-	-	CASSVGGLVNTEAFF	TGTGCCAGCAGCGTAGGGGGGCTGGTGAACACTGAAGCTTTCTTT
TRBV15	TRBJ1-5	-	-	CATSREAGSNQPQHF	TGTGCCACCAGCAGAGAGGCGGGTAGCAATCAGCCCCAGCATTTT
TRBV19	TRBJ2-7	TRBD1	-	CASSMTGAYEQYF	TGTGCCAGTAGTATGACAGGGGCCTACGAGCAGTACTTC
TRBV7-9	TRBJ2-7	TRBD1	-	CASSLGQGVRQYF	TGTGCCAGCAGCTTGGGACAGGGCGTACGGCAGTACTTC
TRBV28	TRBJ2-7	TRBD1	-	CASIRTGSSYEQYF	TGTGCCAGCATTAGGACAGGGAGTTCCTACGAGCAGTACTTC
TRBV30	TRBJ1-3	TRBD1	few	CAWSPRTGNTIYF	TGTGCCTGGAGTCCGCGGACAGGGAACACCATATATTTT
TRBV11-2	TRBJ1-2	-	-	CASSSRGPGGYTF	TGTGCCAGCAGCTCGCGTGGGCCGGGGGGCTACACCTTC
TRBV11-2	TRBJ2-1	TRBD2	-	CASAGLAADWDEQFF	TGTGCCAGCGCGGGACTAGCGGCCGACTGGGATGAGCAGTTCTTC
TRBV19	TRBJ2-7	TRBD2	-	CASSTSGGSEYF	TGTGCCAGTAGTACTAGCGGGGGGTCCGAGTACTTC
TRBV11-2	TRBJ2-7	-	-	CASSPELAMWQYF	TGTGCCAGCAGTCCAGAGCTAGCGATGTGGCAGTACTTC
TRBV5-1	TRBJ2-2	-	-	CASSIGSSDTGELFF	TGCGCCAGTAGTATCGGGAGTTCGGACACCGGGGAGCTGTTTTTT
TRBV7-2	TRBJ1-5	-	-	CASSSLNQPQHF	TGTGCCAGCAGCTCCTTAAATCAGCCCCAGCATTTT
TRBV6-4	TRBJ2-2	TRBD2	-	CASSAGLAGTGELFF	TGTGCCAGCAGTGCCGGACTAGCAGGCACCGGGGAGCTGTTTTTT
TRBV10-3	TRBJ1-5	TRBD1	-	CATKATGGNQPQHF	TGTGCCACCAAGGCAACAGGGGGAAATCAGCCCCAGCATTTT
TRBV10-3	TRBJ1-6	-	-	CAISESERISPLHF	TGTGCCATCAGTGAGTCGGAGCGAATATCACCCCTCCACTTT
TRBV5-1	TRBJ1-4	-	-	CASSLKRDINEKLFF	TGCGCCAGCAGCTTGAAGCGGGACATCAATGAAAAACTGTTTTTT
TRBV5-1	TRBJ2-3	TRBD1	-	CASRGTGGTNTQYF	TGCGCCAGCCGAGGAACAGGGGGCACGAATACGCAGTATTTT
TRBV27	TRBJ2-7	-	-	CASSFFSGGEQYF	TGTGCCAGCAGTTTCTTTAGTGGTGGCGAGCAGTACTTC
TRBV28	TRBJ2-7	-	-	CAGGTLNYEQYF	TGTGCCGGCGGGACTTTAAACTACGAGCAGTACTTC
TRBV9	TRBJ1-2	-	-	CASSVAPQDRNYGYTF	TGTGCCAGCAGCGTAGCCCCTCAAGACAGAAACTATGGCTACACCTTC
TRBV4-3	TRBJ1-4	-	-	CASSQDRPTNEKLFF	TGCGCCAGCAGCCAGGACAGACCAACTAATGAAAAACTGTTTTTT
TRBV19	TRBJ1-1	-	-	CASTPTTLNTEAFF	TGTGCCAGTACCCCAACGACATTGAACACTGAAGCTTTCTTT
TRBV29-1	TRBJ2-7	TRBD2	-	CSVGWTGLAGSSYEQYF	TGCAGCGTTGGTTGGACGGGATTAGCGGGAAGCTCCTACGAGCAGTACTTC
TRBV13	TRBJ2-7	-	-	CASSARPRGGYEQYF	TGTGCCAGCAGCGCGCGCCCTAGGGGTGGTTACGAGCAGTACTTC
TRBV11-2	TRBJ1-1	-	-	CASSRGTRATEAFF	TGTGCCAGCAGCCGGGGGACGAGGGCCACTGAAGCTTTCTTT
TRBV9	TRBJ2-7	TRBD2	-	CASLLVGGSGCYEQYF	TGTGCCAGCTTACTTGTAGGAGGTAGCGGGTGCTACGAGCAGTACTTC
TRBV28	TRBJ2-1	TRBD2	-	CATNKFSGSRGGEQFF	TGTGCCACCAACAAATTTAGCGGGAGTAGAGGGGGTGAGCAGTTCTTC
TRBV9	TRBJ2-7	TRBD2	-	CASSAGGRGSYEQYF	TGTGCCAGCAGCGCGGGCGGGAGAGGATCCTACGAGCAGTACTTC
TRBV5-1	TRBJ2-6	-	-	CASSLALRGQTGANVLTF	TGCGCCAGCAGCTTGGCCTTAAGGGGACAAACTGGGGCCAACGTCCTGACTTTC
TRBV28	TRBJ2-5	-	-	CASIRASPGVGETQYF	TGTGCCAGCATTAGGGCTAGCCCGGGAGTTGGAGAGACCCAGTACTTC
TRBV27	TRBJ2-7	-	-	CASSLIRGYEQYF	TGTGCCAGCAGTTTAATTCGCGGTTACGAGCAGTACTTC
TRBV28	TRBJ2-5	TRBD1	-	CASSSPGQKSETQYF	TGTGCCAGCAGCAGTCCGGGACAGAAATCAGAGACCCAGTACTTC
TRBV5-1	TRBJ2-7	TRBD1	-	CASSFDGTGTYEQYF	TGCGCCAGCAGCTTCGATGGGACAGGGACCTACGAGCAGTACTTC
TRBV9	TRBJ2-2	TRBD2	-	CASSPTSGFDPTGELFF	TGTGCCAGCAGCCCTACTAGCGGTTTTGACCCCACCGGGGAGCTGTTTTTT
TRBV19	TRBJ1-2	-	once	CASSGSADSLYGYTF	TGTGCCAGTAGTGGCAGCGCTGATTCTCTCTATGGCTACACCTTC
TRBV21-1	TRBJ1-5	-	-	CASSKGWEGVRGNQPQHF	TGTGCCAGCAGCAAAGGCTGGGAGGGCGTCAGGGGCAATCAGCCCCAGCATTTT
TRBV20-1	TRBJ1-1	-	-	CSARLYTEAFF	TGCAGTGCTAGATTATACACTGAAGCTTTCTTT